The 2 T cell receptor beta chains presented below share a single source sample, sequenced in a study of CD4+ T cells in melanoma. Profiled with immunoSEQ multiplex PCR; TCRdb holds only in-frame clones, not every one. The sample shows 55,000 or so clones, 60% to 75% of them seen only once. Sequencing was carried out using tumor tissue. The receptors here all came from a human donor with melanoma.

The chain employs TRBV9 and TRBJ2-7; 8 nucleotides match TRBD1. This CDR3 region has 14 residues. Germline CDR1 is SGDLS and CDR2 is YYNGEE. J lost 2 bases, V lost 0 bases, and 1 base had no gene match. Here the CDR3 reads CASSVGQGTYEQYF. For the CDR3, the DNA is TGTGCCAGCAGCGTAGGACAGGGGACCTACGAGCAGTACTTC. The variable domain in full, completed from reference TRBV9 and TRBJ2-7, reads DSGVTQTPKHLITATGQRVTLRCSPRSGDLSVYWYQQSLDQGLQFLIQYYNGEERAKGNILERFSAQQFPDLHSELNLSSLELGDSALYFCASSVGQGTYEQYFGPGTRLTVT.

This chain connects TRBV11-2 to TRBJ1-2, with D unclear. CDR3 length: 13 amino acids. CDR1 and CDR2 (germline): SGHAT, FQNNGV. V gave up 0 bases and J gave up 4 bases, with 6 bases separating them. In nucleotides, the CDR3 is TGTGCCAGCAGCTTAGATCCCTCCTATGGCTACACCTTC. It encodes CASSLDPSYGYTF.